One sample yielded the 26 T cell receptor beta chains listed below, sequenced in a study of neurological immune-mediated disorders. In TCRdb, the 5' RACE reads were re-called with MiXCR into one record per CDR3 protein. The sample includes roughly 88,000 distinct CDR3 sequences, around 3.5% of them seen just once. Specimen: PBMCs. These TCRs come from a woman between 50 and 59 years old with multiple sclerosis.

This clonotype was found many times. The chain couples TRBV5-1 to TRBJ2-7; D is perhaps TRBD2 (6 bases). With 4 bases removed from V and 6 bases from J, the gap between germline ends came to 14 bases. Per germline, CDR1 SGHRS and CDR2 YFSETQ. The CDR3 sequence is 13 residues long. The DNA of the CDR3 is TGCGCCAGCAGCAGAGGGGACTTGAGCGAGCAGTACTTC. This sequence encodes CASSRGDLSEQYF. Full variable domain (rest looked up from reference TRBV5-1 and TRBJ2-7): KAGVTQTPRYLIKTRGQQVTLSCSPISGHRSVSWYQQTPGQGLQFLFEYFSETQRNKGNFPGRFSGRQFSNSRSEMNVSTLELGDSALYLCASSRGDLSEQYFGPGTRLTVT.

This clonotype has at least ten counts. CDR3 residues: CASSPGQGGYGYTF. The CDR3, as DNA: TGTGCCAGCAGCCCAGGACAGGGGGGCTATGGCTACACCTTC. The V call is TRBV7-3, the J call TRBJ1-2; 10 bases are shared with TRBD1. CDR1 and CDR2 from the germline V gene are SGHTA and FQGTGA. The CDR3 has 14 amino acids. V shed 5 bases and J 4 bases; nucleotides not matched to a gene: 4. The full variable domain, its missing parts supplied by reference TRBV7-3 and TRBJ1-2, is GAGVSQTPSNKVTEKGKYVELRCDPISGHTALYWYRQSLGQGPEFLIYFQGTGAADDSGLPNDRFFAVRPEGSVSTLKIQRTERGDSAVYLCASSPGQGGYGYTFGSGTRLTVV.

There are many counts of this clonotype. The J gene is TRBJ1-1, the V gene TRBV5-1; D ambiguous. There are 14 residues in the CDR3. Germline CDR1 SGHRS, CDR2 YFSETQ. With 2 bases removed from V and 0 bases from J, the gap between germline ends came to 8 bases. The CDR3 is CASSFRQMNTEAFF. The CDR3, as DNA: TGCGCCAGCAGCTTCCGGCAGATGAACACTGAAGCTTTCTTT.

In this sample, this clonotype turned up many times. The J gene is TRBJ1-5, the V gene TRBV5-1; weak D call: TRBD1 (6 bases). The germline V and J ends were trimmed by 3 bases and 3 bases, with 13 bases remaining between them. Germline loops: CDR1 SGHRS, CDR2 YFSETQ. The CDR3 totals 15 residues. This CDR3 is CASSSSGQPNQPQHF. The CDR3 nucleotides are TGCGCCAGCAGCTCCTCAGGACAGCCCAATCAGCCCCAGCATTTT. The entire variable domain, with the rest obtained from reference TRBV5-1 and TRBJ1-5, is as follows: KAGVTQTPRYLIKTRGQQVTLSCSPISGHRSVSWYQQTPGQGLQFLFEYFSETQRNKGNFPGRFSGRQFSNSRSEMNVSTLELGDSALYLCASSSSGQPNQPQHFGDGTRLSIL.

This clonotype was detected ten times or more. The chain has TRBV20-1 and TRBJ1-2; D might be TRBD1 (6 bases). The germline V gene encodes CDR1 DFQATT and CDR2 SNEGSKA (reference sequence). V gave up 0 bases and J gave up 4 bases, with 12 bases separating them. The CDR3 loop spans 14 amino acids. As DNA, the CDR3 is TGCAGTGCTAGAGATCAACAGGGAGGCTATGGCTACACCTTC. It specifies CSARDQQGGYGYTF.

This clonotype has a count of ten or more. For the CDR3, the DNA is TGTGCCAGCAGTTTAGCCCCCCTCCGCGGGCCCCTCCACTTT. It encodes CASSLAPLRGPLHF. The gene calls are TRBV12-3 or TRBV12-4 and TRBJ1-6; D unresolved. This CDR3 has 14 residues. V was clipped by 0 bases and J by 13 bases, with 13 bases between them.

This clonotype was seen at least ten times. As DNA, the CDR3 is TGTGCCAGCAGTTTGTGGCTTTCCCCCTCCGGGGAAGTTTACAATGAGCAGTTCTTC. As protein: CASSLWLSPSGEVYNEQFF. The chain is built from TRBV12-3 or TRBV12-4 and TRBJ2-1, with D possibly being TRBD2 (5 bases). V was shortened by 3 bases and J by 4 bases, with 25 bases between the two germline ends. The CDR3 covers 19 residues.

This clonotype was detected many times. The chain links TRBV7-9 to TRBJ1-4; D call uncertain. CDR3 length: 13 amino acids. Germline assignment: CDR1 SEHNR and CDR2 FQNEAQ (reference sequence). V lost 5 bases and J 7 bases, leaving 11 bases between the germline ends. The CDR3 here is CASSRGGGEKLFF. CDR3 sequence (DNA): TGTGCCAGCAGCAGAGGAGGTGGTGAAAAACTGTTTTTT.

This clonotype occurred many times. This chain joins TRBV5-1 and TRBJ1-1; D uncertain. CDR1 is SGHRS, CDR2 YFSETQ, per germline. The length of the CDR3 is 16 residues. Trimming removed 0 bases from V and 1 base from J, with 13 bases in between. The CDR3 DNA reads TGCGCCAGCAGCTTGGATTTAAGGAGACAGAACACTGAAGCTTTCTTT. Translation gives CASSLDLRRQNTEAFF. The full variable domain, rest sourced from reference TRBV5-1 and TRBJ1-1, is KAGVTQTPRYLIKTRGQQVTLSCSPISGHRSVSWYQQTPGQGLQFLFEYFSETQRNKGNFPGRFSGRQFSNSRSEMNVSTLELGDSALYLCASSLDLRRQNTEAFFGQGTRLTVV.

Many counts were recorded for this clonotype. The CDR3 loop is CSATRRDTEKLFF. CDR3 bases: TGCAGTGCCACCCGTCGGGACACTGAAAAACTGTTTTTT. The chain is built from TRBV20-1 and TRBJ1-4; D is possibly TRBD1 (6 bases). Germline V lookup: CDR1 DFQATT, CDR2 SNEGSKA (reference sequence). The V and J ends lost 6 bases and 7 bases respectively, with 15 bases between them. The length of the CDR3 is 13 residues.

This clonotype was seen repeatedly, ten times or more. This chain links TRBV12-3 or TRBV12-4 with TRBJ2-1, with 7 bases identical to TRBD1. V was pared by 9 bases and J by 6 bases, with 8 bases of the junction left unmatched. The CDR3 extends over 13 amino acids. In DNA form, the CDR3 reads TGTGCCAGTAATTGGGACAGCCGCAATGAGCAGTTCTTC. Translated, it gives CASNWDSRNEQFF.

This clonotype was recorded at least ten times. This rearrangement joins TRBV27 to TRBJ1-3; D not certain. The CDR3 is 14 residues long. Germline loops: CDR1 MNHEY, CDR2 SMNVEV (reference sequence). The V end was cut by 6 bases, the J end by 2 bases, with 11 bases between. The CDR3 sequence: CASRKEFTGNTIYF. In DNA, the CDR3 is TGTGCCAGCAGGAAGGAATTTACTGGAAACACCATATATTTT.

This clonotype was counted ten times or more. CDR3 sequence: CASSKESWLAGYNEQFF. DNA of the CDR3: TGTGCCAGCAGCAAAGAAAGTTGGCTAGCGGGGTACAATGAGCAGTTCTTC. This chain joins TRBV21-1 and TRBJ2-1; the table gives TRBD2 as D, unverified against the DNA. TRBV21-1 is labeled a pseudogene. This CDR3 has 17 residues.

This clonotype was detected many times. The chain is built from TRBV11-2 and TRBJ1-1, with TRBD1 matching over 7 bases. The CDR3 has 12 amino acids. The V gene's germline CDR1 is SGHAT and CDR2 FQNNGV. Trimming at V came to 0 bases and at J to 11 bases, leaving 3 bases not matched to a gene. This CDR3 reads CASSLDGGQAFF. CDR3 nucleotides: TGTGCCAGCAGCTTAGATGGGGGACAGGCTTTCTTT. The whole variable domain, remainder taken from reference TRBV11-2 and TRBJ1-1, is EAGVAQSPRYKIIEKRQSVAFWCNPISGHATLYWYQQILGQGPKLLIQFQNNGVVDDSQLPKDRFSAERLKGVDSTLKIQPAKLEDSAVYLCASSLDGGQAFFGQGTRLTVV.

Ten or more counts support this clonotype. This chain links TRBV20-1 with TRBJ1-5; 7 nucleotides align to TRBD1. Germline trimming cut 4 bases from V and 4 bases from J; bases unmatched to any gene: 1. This CDR3 has 12 amino acids. Germline V gene data show CDR1 as DFQATT and CDR2 as SNEGSKA (reference sequence). The CDR3 DNA reads TGCAGTGCTAAGACAGGGAATCAGCCCCAGCATTTT. It codes for CSAKTGNQPQHF.

In its sample, this clonotype was seen many times. The J gene is TRBJ2-5, the V gene TRBV7-9; D gene unclear. Germline lookup yields CDR1 SEHNR and CDR2 FQNEAQ (reference sequence). This CDR3 contains 15 residues. Trimming stripped 5 bases from V and 5 bases from J, with 18 bases between. CDR3 in DNA: TGTGCCAGCAGCCTAAGGACGGAAAGGACGGAGACCCAGTACTTC. Translated: CASSLRTERTETQYF.

This clonotype was detected many times. The J gene is TRBJ2-5, the V gene TRBV20-1, with 8 positions matching TRBD2. The CDR3 runs 14 residues. CDR1 and CDR2 from the germline V gene are DFQATT and SNEGSKA (reference sequence). J was trimmed by 5 bases and V by 6 bases; bases with no gene match: 11. Written as DNA, the CDR3 is TGCAGTGCCAGACTAGCGTCATTCGGGGAGACCCAGTACTTC. Its protein is CSARLASFGETQYF.

V gene TRBV20-1 combines with J gene TRBJ2-5; 7 nucleotides line up with TRBD1. V was clipped by 7 bases and J by 5 bases; unmatched bases: 7. This CDR3 is built from 12 residues. The V gene's germline CDR1 is DFQATT and CDR2 SNEGSKA (reference sequence). For the CDR3, the DNA is TGCAGTGGACGACAGGGAATTGAGACCCAGTACTTC. This encodes CSGRQGIETQYF.

This clonotype was recorded many times. CDR3 residues: CASSGQDKYGELFF. In DNA, the CDR3 is TGTGCCAGCAGTGGACAGGACAAATACGGGGAGCTGTTTTTT. This chain joins TRBV5-6 and TRBJ2-2, with 7 nucleotides matching TRBD1. The V and J ends lost 5 bases and 7 bases, in that order; junction bases with no gene match: 8. In germline, CDR1 is SGHDT, CDR2 YYEEEE. The CDR3 covers 14 residues.

This clonotype was counted many times. An end of the junction differs from the germline gene, which may be a read error. The V call is TRBV7-2, the J call TRBJ2-7; weak D call: TRBD1 (5 bases). The CDR3 runs to 14 residues. Per germline, CDR1 SGHTA and CDR2 FQGNSA. The CDR3: CASSLPTVSHEQYF. The CDR3 DNA is TGTGCCAGCAGCCTCCCGACAGTCTCCCACGAGCAGTACTTC. Using reference TRBV7-2 and TRBJ2-7 for the parts outside the CDR3, the full variable domain is GAGVSQSPSNKVTEKGKDVELRCDPISGHTALYWYRQSLGQGLEFLIYFQGNSAPDKSGLPSDRFSAERTGGSVSTLTIQRTQQEDSAVYLCASSLPTVSHEQYFGPGTRLTVT.

This clonotype has just a few counts. This may stem from a read error, because a much larger clone lies one nucleotide away. V usage is TRBV12-3 or TRBV12-4 and J usage is TRBJ2-5; 11 bases are a match to TRBD2. The CDR3 contains 14 residues. V dropped 7 bases and J dropped 3; count of bases not matched to a gene: 4. The DNA of the CDR3 is TGTGCCAGCATCCTTAGCGGGGGGGAAGAGACCCAGTACTTC. It yields the protein CASILSGGEETQYF.

This clonotype was observed at least ten times. This chain joins TRBV7-2 and TRBJ1-5; 7 positions match TRBD1. Germline CDR1 reads SGHTA; CDR2 reads FQGNSA. J gave up 4 bases and V 5 bases, and 8 bases lay outside the gene matches. This CDR3 has 15 residues. This CDR3 reads CASSRTGGTNQPQHF. CDR3 nucleotides: TGTGCCAGCAGCCGGACAGGAGGAACTAATCAGCCCCAGCATTTT.

At least ten counts were recorded for this clonotype. J is TRBJ2-7 and V is TRBV7-9; D is ambiguous. Germline lookup yields CDR1 SEHNR and CDR2 FQNEAQ (reference sequence). Trimming took off 5 bases at V and 2 bases at J, with 10 bases between the two ends. The CDR3 spans 13 residues. CDR3: CASSNAFAYEQYF. The CDR3 coding sequence is TGTGCCAGCAGCAACGCGTTTGCCTACGAGCAGTACTTC.

This clonotype came up many times. The chain employs TRBV12-3 or TRBV12-4 and TRBJ2-5; D is undetermined. The germline V and J ends were trimmed by 0 bases and 7 bases, with 15 bases remaining between them. The CDR3 spans 15 residues. The CDR3 loop reads CASSLARSLAGTQYF. The CDR3 DNA is TGTGCCAGCAGTTTAGCGCGAAGCCTGGCTGGGACCCAGTACTTC.

Ten or more counts support this clonotype. The chain carries TRBV14 and TRBJ2-2; D gene unclear. V was clipped by 2 bases and J by 7 bases, with 8 bases between them. Germline assignment: CDR1 SGHDN and CDR2 FVKESK. This CDR3 has 13 residues. CDR3 protein: CASSQFSGGELFF. The CDR3 bases are TGTGCCAGCAGCCAATTTAGTGGCGGGGAGCTGTTTTTT.

In its sample, this clonotype was seen many times. This chain uses TRBV7-9 with TRBJ2-7, with a weak D call TRBD1 (6 bases). CDR3 size: 14 residues. V was trimmed by 5 bases and J by 3 bases, leaving 14 bases between them. From germline, CDR1 is SEHNR and CDR2 FQNEAQ (reference sequence). The CDR3 here is CASSRTGTLYEQYF. As DNA, the CDR3 is TGTGCCAGCAGCCGAACCGGGACACTCTACGAGCAGTACTTC.